This TCR beta chain was profiled in a study of cytomegalovirus exposure and HLA in healthy donors. Unmatched junction bases numbered 9, after V lost 0 bases and J lost 7 bases. The CDR3 is 15 amino acids. Germline-derived CDR1 and CDR2 are ENHRY and SYGVKD. The PCR used 60 Vbeta and 13 Jbeta primers. The assay was immunoSEQ multiplex PCR, and TCRdb's table has in-frame clones only and misses some. The sample includes 150,000 to 200,000 clones, 60% to 80% of them seen just once. The source of this sequence is a man between 40 and 49 years old in good health and CMV-seronegative. The specimen was PBMCs. This chain links TRBV10-3 with TRBJ2-7; 7 bases map to TRBD2. The chain's CDR3 is CAISESGGSPGEQYF. Written as DNA, the CDR3 is TGTGCCATCAGTGAGTCTGGCGGGAGCCCGGGAGAGCAGTACTTC.